What follows are 6 T cell receptor beta chains derived from one specimen sequenced in a study of T-cell reconstitution after alpha-beta-depleted transplantation in children. The TCRbeta library incorporated unique molecular identifiers. TCRdb re-analysed the PCR reads in MiXCR, keeping a single row per CDR3 protein. This table holds around 240,000 distinct CDR3 sequences, roughly 7.7% found once. The sequences come from PBMCs, mostly from graft donor cells, collected 180 days after TCRalphabeta/CD19-depleted stem cell transplant. All receptors come from a male patient aged 10-17 years who had a stem cell transplant for acute lymphoblastic leukemia, so the T cells may come from the graft donor.

This clonotype was detected many times. This sequence joins TRBV20-1 and TRBJ1-2; D remains ambiguous. Trimming stripped 2 bases from V and 3 bases from J, with 13 bases between. This CDR3 is 14 amino acids long. CDR1 DFQATT and CDR2 SNEGSKA come from the germline V gene (reference sequence). The CDR3 sequence: CSARNPENHYGYTF. CDR3 coding DNA: TGCAGTGCTAGAAATCCAGAGAACCACTATGGCTACACCTTC.

For this clonotype: Just one base apart from a much larger clone, this may be a read error. The chain joins TRBV25-1 to TRBJ2-2, with D uncertain. The CDR3 runs to 16 residues. The germline CDR1 and CDR2 sequences are MGHDK and SYGVNS. The V end lost 1 base, the J end lost 1 base, and 10 bases lay between the germline ends. The CDR3 DNA reads as TGTGCCAGCAGTGAATCTGTGAGAGGGAACACCGGGGAGCTGTTTTTT. Amino acid sequence: CASSESVRGNTGELFF.

This clonotype was detected ten times or more. The chain recombines TRBV4-2 with TRBJ2-1, with 9 nucleotides matching TRBD2. V was clipped by 11 bases and J by 7 bases; unmatched bases: 15. CDR1 is LGHNA and CDR2 is YNFKEQ in the germline V gene. This CDR3 comprises 15 residues. The CDR3 sequence is CASRRREGQGNEQFF. CDR3 DNA: TGTGCCTCACGGCGGCGGGAGGGCCAAGGGAATGAGCAGTTCTTC.

This clonotype was counted between two and nine times. J is TRBJ2-1 and V is TRBV5-1, with 10 bases identical to TRBD2. V dropped 0 bases and J dropped 0; count of bases not matched to a gene: 9. The germline V gene encodes CDR1 SGHRS and CDR2 YFSETQ. The CDR3 loop spans 19 amino acids. The CDR3 region is CASSLETRTSGSSYNEQFF. The DNA for the CDR3 is TGCGCCAGCAGCTTGGAAACCAGGACTAGCGGTAGCTCCTACAATGAGCAGTTCTTC.

This clonotype appeared a few times. The J gene is TRBJ2-6, the V gene TRBV7-9; TRBD1 is a possible D gene (5 bases). The ends were cut back, 3 bases at V and 7 bases at J, with 10 bases in the middle. Germline V gene sequence: CDR1 SEHNR, CDR2 FQNEAQ (reference sequence). This CDR3 is built from 14 residues. In DNA, the CDR3 is TGTGCCAGCAGCTTCGGCAGGGCAGCCAACGTCCTGACTTTC. Translation: CASSFGRAANVLTF.

About this clonotype itself: Being one base from a much bigger clone, this may be a read error. No conserved phenylalanine or tryptophan is present at the end of the CDR3, so a read error is the likely explanation. The chain is built from TRBV6-1 and TRBJ1-2, with D perhaps matching TRBD1 (5 bases). The CDR3 has 14 residues. V lost 6 bases, J lost 2 bases, and 13 bases lay in between. In germline, CDR1 is MNHNS, CDR2 SASEGT. This CDR3 reads CASSGDGTNYGYTS. DNA for the CDR3: TGTGCCAGCAGCGGGGACGGAACGAACTATGGCTACACCTCC.